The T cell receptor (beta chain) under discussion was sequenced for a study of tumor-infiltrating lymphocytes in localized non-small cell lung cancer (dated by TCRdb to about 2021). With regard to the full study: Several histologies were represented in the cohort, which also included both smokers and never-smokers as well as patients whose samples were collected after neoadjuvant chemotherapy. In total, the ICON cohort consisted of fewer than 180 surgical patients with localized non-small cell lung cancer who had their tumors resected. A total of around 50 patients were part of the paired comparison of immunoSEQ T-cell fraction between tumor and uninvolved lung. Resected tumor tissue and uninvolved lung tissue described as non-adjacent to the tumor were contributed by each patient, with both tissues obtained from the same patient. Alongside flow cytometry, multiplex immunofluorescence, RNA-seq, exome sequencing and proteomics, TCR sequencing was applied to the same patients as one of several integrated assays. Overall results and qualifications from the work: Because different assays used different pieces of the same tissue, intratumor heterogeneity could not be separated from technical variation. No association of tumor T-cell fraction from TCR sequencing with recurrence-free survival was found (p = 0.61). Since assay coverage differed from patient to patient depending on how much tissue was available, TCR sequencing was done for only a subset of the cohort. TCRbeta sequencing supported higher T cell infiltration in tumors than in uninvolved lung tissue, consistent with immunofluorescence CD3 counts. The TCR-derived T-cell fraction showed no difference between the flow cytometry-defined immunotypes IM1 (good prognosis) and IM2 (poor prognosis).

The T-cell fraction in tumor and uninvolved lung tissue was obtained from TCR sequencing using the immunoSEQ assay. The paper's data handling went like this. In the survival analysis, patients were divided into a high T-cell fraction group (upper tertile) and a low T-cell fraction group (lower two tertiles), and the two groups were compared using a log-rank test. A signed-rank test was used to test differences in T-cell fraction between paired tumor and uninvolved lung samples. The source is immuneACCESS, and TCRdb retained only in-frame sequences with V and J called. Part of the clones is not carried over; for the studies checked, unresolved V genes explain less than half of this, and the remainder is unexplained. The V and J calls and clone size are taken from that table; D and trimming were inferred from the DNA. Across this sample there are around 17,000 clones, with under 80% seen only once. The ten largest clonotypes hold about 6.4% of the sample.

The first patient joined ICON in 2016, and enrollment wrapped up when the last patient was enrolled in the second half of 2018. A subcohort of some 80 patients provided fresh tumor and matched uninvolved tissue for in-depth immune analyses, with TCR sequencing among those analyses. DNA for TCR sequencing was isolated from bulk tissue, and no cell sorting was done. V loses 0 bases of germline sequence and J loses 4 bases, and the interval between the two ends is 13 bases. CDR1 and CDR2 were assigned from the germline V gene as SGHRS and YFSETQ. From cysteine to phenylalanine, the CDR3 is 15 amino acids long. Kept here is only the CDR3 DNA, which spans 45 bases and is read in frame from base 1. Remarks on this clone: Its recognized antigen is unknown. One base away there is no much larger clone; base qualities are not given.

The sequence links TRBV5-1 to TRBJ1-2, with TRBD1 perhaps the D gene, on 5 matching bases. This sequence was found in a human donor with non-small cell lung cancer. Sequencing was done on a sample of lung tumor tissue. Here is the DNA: TGCGCCAGCAGCTTGGACGGGGCTAGTGGCTATGGCTACACCTTC. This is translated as CASSLDGASGYGYTF.